The sequence of this T cell receptor beta chain was determined in a study of shared clonotypes between healthy human individuals. TCRdb's table, derived via immunoSEQ multiplex PCR, lists solely in-frame clones and lacks some. The repertoire holds hundreds of thousands of clones, with roughly 96% as singletons. Germline CDR1 reads MNHNS; CDR2 reads SASEGT. The V and J ends lost 7 bases and 0 bases respectively, with 9 bases between them. This CDR3 has 14 residues. Naive CD8 cells, CD45RO-negative and positively selected for CCR7, excluded terminally differentiated effector memory CD45RA+ cells. The sequencing sample was made of naive CD8+ T cells sorted from blood. The rearrangement uses TRBV6-1 and TRBJ2-2; tentatively, D is TRBD1 (5 bases). The TCR was taken from a man younger than 40 in good health. The DNA for the CDR3 is TGTGCCAGCACAGGACAAACGAACACCGGGGAGCTGTTTTTT. It translates to CASTGQTNTGELFF.